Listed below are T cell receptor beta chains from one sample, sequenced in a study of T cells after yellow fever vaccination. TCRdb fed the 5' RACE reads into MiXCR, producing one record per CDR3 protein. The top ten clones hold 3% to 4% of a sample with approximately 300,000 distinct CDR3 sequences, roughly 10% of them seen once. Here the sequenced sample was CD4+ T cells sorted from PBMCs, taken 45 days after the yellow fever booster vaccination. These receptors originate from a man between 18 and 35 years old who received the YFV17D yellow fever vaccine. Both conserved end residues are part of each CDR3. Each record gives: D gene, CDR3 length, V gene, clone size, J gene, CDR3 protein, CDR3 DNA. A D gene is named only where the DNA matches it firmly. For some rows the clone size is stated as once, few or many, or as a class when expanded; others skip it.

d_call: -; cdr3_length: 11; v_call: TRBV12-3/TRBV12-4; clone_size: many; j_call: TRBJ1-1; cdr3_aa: CASSLWSEAFF; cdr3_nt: TGTGCCAGCAGTTTGTGGTCTGAAGCTTTCTTT
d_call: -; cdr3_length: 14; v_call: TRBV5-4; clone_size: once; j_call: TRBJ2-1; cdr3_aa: CASSKADRYNEQFF; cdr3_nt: TGTGCCAGCAGCAAAGCCGACAGATACAATGAGCAGTTCTTC
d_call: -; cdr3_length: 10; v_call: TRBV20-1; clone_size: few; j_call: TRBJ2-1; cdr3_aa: CSARIGEQFF; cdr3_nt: TGCAGTGCTAGGATTGGGGAGCAGTTCTTC
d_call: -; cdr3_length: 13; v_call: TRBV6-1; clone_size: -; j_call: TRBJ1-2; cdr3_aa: CASSRDNTYGYTF; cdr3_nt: TGTGCCAGCAGTAGGGACAACACCTATGGCTACACCTTC
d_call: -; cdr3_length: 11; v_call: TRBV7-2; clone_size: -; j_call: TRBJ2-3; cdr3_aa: CASTLKSTQYF; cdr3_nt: TGTGCCAGCACCCTAAAAAGCACGCAGTATTTT
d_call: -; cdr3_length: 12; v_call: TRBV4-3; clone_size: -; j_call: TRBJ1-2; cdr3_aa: CASSQEGYGYTF; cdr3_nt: TGCGCCAGCAGCCAAGAAGGGTATGGCTACACCTTC
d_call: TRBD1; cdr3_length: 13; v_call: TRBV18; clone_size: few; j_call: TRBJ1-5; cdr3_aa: CASSPGQGEAQHF; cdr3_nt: TGTGCCAGCTCACCGGGACAGGGGGAAGCCCAGCATTTT
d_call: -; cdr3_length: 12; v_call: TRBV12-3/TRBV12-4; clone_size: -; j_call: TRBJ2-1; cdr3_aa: CASNRGSDEQFF; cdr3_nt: TGTGCCAGCAACCGTGGGAGCGATGAGCAGTTCTTC
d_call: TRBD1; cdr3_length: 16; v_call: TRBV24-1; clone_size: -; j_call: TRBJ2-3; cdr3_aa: CATSDPGQGGGYTQYF; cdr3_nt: TGTGCCACCAGTGACCCTGGACAGGGAGGAGGGTATACGCAGTATTTT
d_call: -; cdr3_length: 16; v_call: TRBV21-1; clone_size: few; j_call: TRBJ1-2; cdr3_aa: CASSKKGTGVNYGYTF; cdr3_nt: TGTGCCAGCAGCAAAAAGGGGACAGGGGTTAACTATGGCTACACCTTC
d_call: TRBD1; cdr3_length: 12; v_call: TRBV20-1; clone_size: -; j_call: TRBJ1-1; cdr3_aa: CSAVSGGGEAFF; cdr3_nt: TGCAGTGCCGTCTCAGGGGGCGGTGAAGCTTTCTTT
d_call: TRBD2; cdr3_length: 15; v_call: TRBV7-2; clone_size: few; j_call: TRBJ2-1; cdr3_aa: CASSLRLAGGSEQFF; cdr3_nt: TGTGCCAGCAGCTTAAGACTAGCGGGGGGGAGTGAGCAGTTCTTC
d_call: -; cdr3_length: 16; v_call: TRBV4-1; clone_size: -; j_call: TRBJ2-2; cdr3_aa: CASSHPVGVRPGELFF; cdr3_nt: TGCGCCAGCAGCCACCCGGTGGGGGTGAGGCCCGGGGAGCTGTTTTTT
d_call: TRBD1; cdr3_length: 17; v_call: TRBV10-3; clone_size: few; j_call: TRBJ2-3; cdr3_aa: CAISESTRGRATDTQYF; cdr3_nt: TGTGCCATCAGTGAGTCGACAAGGGGGCGCGCCACAGATACGCAGTATTTT
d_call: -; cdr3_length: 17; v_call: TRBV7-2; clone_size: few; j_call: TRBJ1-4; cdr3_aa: CASSLSGHRATNEKLFF; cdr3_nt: TGTGCCAGCAGCTTATCGGGACACCGGGCGACTAATGAAAAACTGTTTTTT
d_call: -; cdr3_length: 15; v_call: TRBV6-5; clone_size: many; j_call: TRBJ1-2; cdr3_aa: CASSYLPWTREGYTF; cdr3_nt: TGTGCCAGCAGTTACTTACCCTGGACACGCGAAGGCTACACCTTC
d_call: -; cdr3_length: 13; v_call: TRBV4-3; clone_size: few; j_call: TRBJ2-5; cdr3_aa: CASSPTGRETQYF; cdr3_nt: TGCGCCAGCAGCCCGACAGGGAGGGAGACCCAGTACTTC
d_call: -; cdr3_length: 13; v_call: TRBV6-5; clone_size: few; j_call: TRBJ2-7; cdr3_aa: CASGGTEGYEQYF; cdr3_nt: TGTGCCAGCGGGGGGACAGAGGGCTACGAGCAGTACTTC
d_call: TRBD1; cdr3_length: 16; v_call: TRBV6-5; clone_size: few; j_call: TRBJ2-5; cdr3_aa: CASSYSTAGGQETQYF; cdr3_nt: TGTGCCAGCAGTTACTCGACGGCAGGGGGTCAAGAGACCCAGTACTTC
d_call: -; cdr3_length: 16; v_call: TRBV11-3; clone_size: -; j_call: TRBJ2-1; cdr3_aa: CASSLGGGGSHNEQFF; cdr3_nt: TGTGCCAGCAGCCTTGGGGGGGGCGGGAGTCACAATGAGCAGTTCTTC
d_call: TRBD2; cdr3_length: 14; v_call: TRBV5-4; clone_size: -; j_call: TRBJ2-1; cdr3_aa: CASSNSGGADEQFF; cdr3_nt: TGTGCCAGCAGCAATAGCGGGGGGGCCGATGAGCAGTTCTTC
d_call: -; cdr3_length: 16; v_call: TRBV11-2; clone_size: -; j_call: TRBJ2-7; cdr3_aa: CASSLPSTGLSYEQYF; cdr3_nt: TGTGCCAGCAGCTTACCCTCGACAGGACTCTCCTACGAGCAGTACTTC
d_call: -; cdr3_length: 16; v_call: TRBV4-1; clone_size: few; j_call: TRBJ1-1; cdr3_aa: CASSQVGRGLGTEAFF; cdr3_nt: TGCGCCAGCAGCCAAGTAGGTCGAGGTCTGGGCACTGAAGCTTTCTTT
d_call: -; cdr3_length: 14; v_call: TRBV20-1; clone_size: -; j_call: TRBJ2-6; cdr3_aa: CSANIDSGANVLTF; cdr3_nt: TGCAGTGCTAACATTGACTCTGGGGCCAACGTCCTGACTTTC
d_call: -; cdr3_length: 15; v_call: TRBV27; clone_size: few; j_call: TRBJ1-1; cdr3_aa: CASSLTGPMNTEAFF; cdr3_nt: TGTGCCAGCAGTTTGACAGGCCCTATGAACACTGAAGCTTTCTTT
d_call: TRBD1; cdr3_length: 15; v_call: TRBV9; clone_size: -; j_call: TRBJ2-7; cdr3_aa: CASSAYLQGNYEQYF; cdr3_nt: TGTGCCAGCAGCGCCTACTTACAGGGGAACTACGAGCAGTACTTC
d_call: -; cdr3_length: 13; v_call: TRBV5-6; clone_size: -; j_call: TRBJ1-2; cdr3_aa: CASSFSGGDGYTF; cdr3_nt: TGTGCCAGCAGCTTTTCCGGGGGCGATGGCTACACCTTC
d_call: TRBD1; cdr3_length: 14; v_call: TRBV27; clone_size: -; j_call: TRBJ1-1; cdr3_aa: CASSLGGQGLQAFF; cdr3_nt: TGTGCCAGCAGTTTAGGCGGACAGGGGCTTCAAGCTTTCTTT
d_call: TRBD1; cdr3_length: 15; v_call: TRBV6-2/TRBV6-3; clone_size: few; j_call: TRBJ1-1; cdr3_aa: CASRGTGQVGPEAFF; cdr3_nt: TGTGCCAGCAGAGGAACGGGACAGGTGGGTCCTGAAGCTTTCTTT
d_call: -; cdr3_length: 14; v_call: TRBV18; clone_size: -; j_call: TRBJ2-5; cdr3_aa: CASSPVAAGETQYF; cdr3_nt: TGTGCCAGCTCACCAGTGGCAGCCGGTGAGACCCAGTACTTC
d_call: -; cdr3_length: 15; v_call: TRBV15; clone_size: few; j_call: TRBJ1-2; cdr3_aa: CATSTWTDHGDGYTF; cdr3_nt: TGTGCCACCAGCACTTGGACAGACCATGGGGATGGCTACACCTTC
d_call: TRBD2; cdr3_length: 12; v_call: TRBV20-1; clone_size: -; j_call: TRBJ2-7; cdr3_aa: CSAAGGSYEQYF; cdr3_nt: TGCAGTGCGGCGGGAGGATCCTACGAGCAGTACTTC
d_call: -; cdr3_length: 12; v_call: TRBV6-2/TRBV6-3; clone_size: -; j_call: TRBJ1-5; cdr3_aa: CATRLSNQPQHF; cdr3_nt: TGTGCCACACGACTGAGCAATCAGCCCCAGCATTTT
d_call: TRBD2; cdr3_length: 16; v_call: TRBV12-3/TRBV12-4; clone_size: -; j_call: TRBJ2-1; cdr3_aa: CASSSVTSQVSDEQFF; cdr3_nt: TGTGCCAGCAGTTCAGTGACTAGCCAGGTTAGCGATGAGCAGTTCTTC
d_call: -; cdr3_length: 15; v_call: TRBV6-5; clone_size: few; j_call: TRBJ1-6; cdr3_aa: CASSSGTYGSSPLHF; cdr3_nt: TGTGCCAGCAGTTCCGGGACGTACGGTAGTTCACCCCTCCACTTT
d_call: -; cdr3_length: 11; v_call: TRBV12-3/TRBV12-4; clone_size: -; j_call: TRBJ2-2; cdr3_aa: CASKFAGELFF; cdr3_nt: TGTGCCAGCAAGTTTGCCGGGGAGCTGTTTTTT
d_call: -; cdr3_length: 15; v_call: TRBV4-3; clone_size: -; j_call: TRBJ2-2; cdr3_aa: CASSHILQGTGELFF; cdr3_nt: TGCGCCAGCAGCCACATTTTACAGGGAACCGGGGAGCTGTTTTTT
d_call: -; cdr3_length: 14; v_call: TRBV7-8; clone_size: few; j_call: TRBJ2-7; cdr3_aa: CASSMYRASYEQYF; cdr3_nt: TGTGCCAGCAGCATGTACAGGGCATCCTACGAGCAGTACTTC
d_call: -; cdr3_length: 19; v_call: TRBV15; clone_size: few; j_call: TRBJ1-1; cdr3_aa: CATSRDLVYRRKRNTEAFF; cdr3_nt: TGTGCCACCAGCAGAGATCTCGTCTACCGCCGGAAGAGGAACACTGAAGCTTTCTTT
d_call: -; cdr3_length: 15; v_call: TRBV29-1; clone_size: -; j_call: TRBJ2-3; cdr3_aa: CSVGGSAGGTDTQYF; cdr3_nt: TGCAGCGTGGGGGGATCGGCCGGGGGCACAGATACGCAGTATTTT
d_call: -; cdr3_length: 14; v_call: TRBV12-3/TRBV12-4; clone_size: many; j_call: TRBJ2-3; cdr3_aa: CASTLLGLTDTQYF; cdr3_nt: TGTGCCAGCACTTTACTAGGTCTCACAGATACGCAGTATTTT
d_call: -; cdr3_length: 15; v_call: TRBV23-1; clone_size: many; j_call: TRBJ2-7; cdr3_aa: CASSQGARVSYEQYF; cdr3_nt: TGCGCCAGCAGCCAAGGAGCCAGGGTATCCTACGAGCAGTACTTC
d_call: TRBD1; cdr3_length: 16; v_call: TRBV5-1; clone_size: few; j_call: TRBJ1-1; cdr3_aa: CASSVTGGEMGTEAFF; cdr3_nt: TGCGCCAGCAGCGTGACAGGGGGGGAGATGGGCACTGAAGCTTTCTTT
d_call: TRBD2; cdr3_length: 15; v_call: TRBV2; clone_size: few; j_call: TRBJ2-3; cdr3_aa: CASSGSGQSTDTQYF; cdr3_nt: TGTGCCAGCAGCGGTAGCGGGCAGAGCACAGATACGCAGTATTTT
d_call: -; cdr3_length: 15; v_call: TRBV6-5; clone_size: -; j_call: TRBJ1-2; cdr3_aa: CASSYTRPGFYGYTF; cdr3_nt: TGTGCCAGCAGTTACACCCGACCGGGGTTCTATGGCTACACCTTC